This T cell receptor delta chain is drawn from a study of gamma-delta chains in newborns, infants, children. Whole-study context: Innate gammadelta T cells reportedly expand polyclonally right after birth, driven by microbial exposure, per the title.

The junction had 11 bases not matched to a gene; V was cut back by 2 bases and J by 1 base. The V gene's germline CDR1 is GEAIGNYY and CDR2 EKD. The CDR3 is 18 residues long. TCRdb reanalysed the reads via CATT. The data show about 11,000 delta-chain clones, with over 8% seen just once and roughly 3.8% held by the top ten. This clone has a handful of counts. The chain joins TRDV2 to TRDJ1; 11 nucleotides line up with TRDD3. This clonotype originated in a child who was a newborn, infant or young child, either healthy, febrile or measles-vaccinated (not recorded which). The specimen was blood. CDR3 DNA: TGTGCCTGTGACAGCTTGCTGGGGGATACTGTCGGCACCGATAAACTCATCTTT. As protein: CACDSLLGDTVGTDKLIF.